This T cell receptor (beta chain) was identified during a study of blood T cell repertoires in COVID-19. Study at large: Samples representing acute and convalescent COVID-19 were sourced from the United States, Italy and Spain. Nucleic acid was either cDNA or gDNA, and it came from T cells, B-cell-depleted T cells, or PBMCs.

Clones were sequenced by immunoSEQ multiplex PCR, and TCRdb holds only the in-frame ones, with some missing. The repertoire holds around 250,000 clones, with 88% as singletons. V lost 2 bases, J lost 1 base, and 5 bases lay in between. This CDR3 contains 13 residues. Germline values: CDR1 KGHSH, CDR2 LQKENI. This receptor was obtained from a human donor in a cohort sampled during active COVID-19. Sequenced: peripheral blood. The chain combines TRBV18 with TRBJ1-1; the D is unclear. This chain's CDR3 is CASSPGGNTEAFF. CDR3 nucleotide sequence: TGTGCCAGCTCACCAGGCGGGAACACTGAAGCTTTCTTT.